The entry below describes one TCR beta chain. This sample was included in a study of neoadjuvant anti-PD-1 for oral cavity cancer. Study information: Around day 43, patients without progression received a fourth nivolumab dose before surgery.

CDR1 is SGHVS, CDR2 FQNEAQ, per germline. V lost 1 base to trimming and J lost 4 bases, with 10 bases between them. This CDR3 spans 14 amino acids. TCRdb's table, derived via immunoSEQ multiplex PCR, lists solely in-frame clones and lacks some. The table lists roughly 25,000 clones, 27% of them singletons. Time point given: after neoadjuvant nivolumab, at surgical resection. Patients had newly diagnosed, untreated stage II-IVA oral cavity squamous cell carcinoma. The J gene is TRBJ1-2, the V gene TRBV7-8, with D possibly being TRBD1 (5 bases). This TCR was sampled from a person between 40 and 79 years old with oral cavity squamous cell carcinoma. The sequences come from tumor tissue, collected after nivolumab (anti-PD-1) treatment. This CDR3 is CASSLGRQGYGYTF. The CDR3, as DNA: TGTGCCAGCAGCTTAGGTCGGCAGGGCTATGGCTACACCTTC.